This T cell receptor beta chain was identified in a study of blood T cell repertoires in COVID-19. Overall study context: Samples came from the United States, Italy and Spain, spanning acute and convalescent COVID-19. T cells, B-cell-depleted T cells, or PBMCs supplied cDNA or gDNA.

In the authors' methods: Amplifying reference gene primers gave estimates of nucleated cell counts. Generated by immunoSEQ multiplex PCR, the TCRdb table keeps only in-frame clones and is missing some. The DNA gave D and trimming, while V, J and clone size come from that table. The sample shows roughly 260,000 clones, roughly 80% of them seen only once. V dropped 8 bases and J dropped 2 bases, with 13 bases sitting between them. CDR1 and CDR2 from the germline V gene are KGHSH and LQKENI. The CDR3 is 13 amino acids. Sequences were obtained from peripheral blood. V gene TRBV18 combines with J gene TRBJ2-7, with D possibly being TRBD2 (5 bases). This sequence was found in a woman aged 35 to 49 with active or convalescent COVID-19. The DNA of the CDR3 is TGTGCCAGCACCTCTGGGAGTGCCTACGAGCAGTACTTC. This gives the protein CASTSGSAYEQYF.